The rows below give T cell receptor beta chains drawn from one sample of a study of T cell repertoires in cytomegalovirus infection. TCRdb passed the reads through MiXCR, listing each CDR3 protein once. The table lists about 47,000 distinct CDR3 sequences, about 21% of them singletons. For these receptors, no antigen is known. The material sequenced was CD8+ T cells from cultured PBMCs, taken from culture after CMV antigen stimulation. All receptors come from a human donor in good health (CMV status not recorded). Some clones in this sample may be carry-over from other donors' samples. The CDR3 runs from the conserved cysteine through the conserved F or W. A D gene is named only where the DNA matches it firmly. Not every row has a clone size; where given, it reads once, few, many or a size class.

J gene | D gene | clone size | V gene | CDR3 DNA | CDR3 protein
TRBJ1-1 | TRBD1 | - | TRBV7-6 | TGTGCCAGCGGACGGACAGGCCGCATTGAAGCTTTCTTT | CASGRTGRIEAFF
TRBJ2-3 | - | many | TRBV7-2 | TGTGCCAGCAGCCCGATGGGGGTAGATACGCAGTATTTT | CASSPMGVDTQYF
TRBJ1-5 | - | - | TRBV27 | TGTGCCAGCAGTTTAGGCGGTTGGGATCAGCCCCAGCATTTT | CASSLGGWDQPQHF
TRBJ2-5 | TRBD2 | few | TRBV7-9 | TGTGCCAGCAGCCGAAGCGGGAATCAAGAGACCCAGTACTTC | CASSRSGNQETQYF
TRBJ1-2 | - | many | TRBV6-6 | TGTGCCAGCAGTCCAGGTGATGGCTACACCTTC | CASSPGDGYTF
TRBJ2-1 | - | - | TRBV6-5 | TGTGCCAGCAGTTTAGATAACAATGAGCAGTTCTTC | CASSLDNNEQFF
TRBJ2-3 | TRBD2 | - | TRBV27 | TGTGCCAGCAGCCCGGGGGGGGACCCAAGCACAGATACGCAGTATTTT | CASSPGGDPSTDTQYF
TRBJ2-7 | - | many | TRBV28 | TGTGCCAGCAGTACTCGACAGCCCTACGAGCAGTACTTC | CASSTRQPYEQYF
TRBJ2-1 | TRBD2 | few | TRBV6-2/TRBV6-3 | TGTGCCAGCAGTTTAGCGGGGGCCAACAATGAGCAGTTCTTC | CASSLAGANNEQFF
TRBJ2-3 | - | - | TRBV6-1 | TGTGCCAGCAGTGAAGTTTTTGGAGTGATCAGGGCAGATACGCAGTATTTT | CASSEVFGVIRADTQYF
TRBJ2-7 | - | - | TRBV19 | TGTGCCAGTAGTAAGGGCAGAAATTACGAGCAGTACTTC | CASSKGRNYEQYF
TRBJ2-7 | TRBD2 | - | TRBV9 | TGTGCCAGCAGCGCGAGCGGGGGCCTCTACGAGCAGTACTTC | CASSASGGLYEQYF
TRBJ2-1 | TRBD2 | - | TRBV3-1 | TGTGCCAGCAGCCCATCGACTAGCGGGGGACAGGATGAGCAGTTCTTC | CASSPSTSGGQDEQFF
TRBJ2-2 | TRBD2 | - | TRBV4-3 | TGCGCCAGCAGCCAATACCCCGCGGGGGGCGCGAACACCGGGGAGCTGTTTTTT | CASSQYPAGGANTGELFF
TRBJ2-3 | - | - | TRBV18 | TGTGCCAGCCGCGGGCCAGGGGGCACAGATACGCAGTATTTT | CASRGPGGTDTQYF
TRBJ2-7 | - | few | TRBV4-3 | TGCGCCAGCAGCCAAGACCCCGGGGTTTCCTCCTACGAGCAGTACTTC | CASSQDPGVSSYEQYF
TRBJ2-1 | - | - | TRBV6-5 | TGTGCCAGCAGGAGGAACAGGGAGGGCTACAATGAGCAGTTCTTC | CASRRNREGYNEQFF
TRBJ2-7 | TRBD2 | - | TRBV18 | TGTGCCAGCTCACCGTCAAGCGGGGGCGTCAGCTCCTACGAGCAGTACTTC | CASSPSSGGVSSYEQYF
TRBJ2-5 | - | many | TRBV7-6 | TGTGCCAGCAGCTTATGGGGACTTCAACAAGAGACCCAGTACTTC | CASSLWGLQQETQYF
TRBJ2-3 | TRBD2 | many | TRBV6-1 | TGTGCCAGCAGTGAAGCTTGGGCGGGAGGGCTCGATACGCAGTATTTT | CASSEAWAGGLDTQYF
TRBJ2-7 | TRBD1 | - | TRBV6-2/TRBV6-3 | TGTGTCAGCATGTCGGGACAGGAGTTAGGCTACGAGCAGTACTTC | CVSMSGQELGYEQYF
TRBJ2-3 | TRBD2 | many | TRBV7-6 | TGTGCCAGCAGCTGCTGCGGGGAGGGGACAGATACGCAGTATTTT | CASSCCGEGTDTQYF
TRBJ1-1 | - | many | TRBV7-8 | TGTGCCAGCAGCCGACCGTACACTGAAGCTTTCTTT | CASSRPYTEAFF
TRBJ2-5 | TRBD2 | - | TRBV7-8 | TGTGCCAGCAGCTCCTCCTCAGCGGGGCCCCAAGAGACCCAGTACTTC | CASSSSSAGPQETQYF
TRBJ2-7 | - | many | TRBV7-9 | TGTGCCAGCAGCTCCCGAGAAACCTACGAGCAGTACTTC | CASSSRETYEQYF
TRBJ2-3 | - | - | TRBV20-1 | TGCAGTGCACAACTAGATACTCGGAATACGCAGTATTTT | CSAQLDTRNTQYF
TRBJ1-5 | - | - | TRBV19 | TGTGCCAGTACCATTACAGGACCGAATCAGCCCCAGCATTTT | CASTITGPNQPQHF
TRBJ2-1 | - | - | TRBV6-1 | TGTGCCAGCAGCCCCACGGGGAGCTCCTACAATGAGCAGTTCTTC | CASSPTGSSYNEQFF
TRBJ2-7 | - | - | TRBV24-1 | TGTGCCACCAGTGATTCGGACGTCTACGAGCAGTACTTC | CATSDSDVYEQYF
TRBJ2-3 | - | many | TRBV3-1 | TGTGCCAGCAGCCTCGAGGGAGGCGATACGCAGTATTTT | CASSLEGGDTQYF
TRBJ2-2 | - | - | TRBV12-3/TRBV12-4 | TGTGCCAGCAGTCCATGGACTGGCCAGGGGACCGGGGAGCTGTTTTTT | CASSPWTGQGTGELFF
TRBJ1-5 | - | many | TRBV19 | TGTGCCAGTAGTCCGGGGCATCCAGGGCCCCAGCATTTT | CASSPGHPGPQHF
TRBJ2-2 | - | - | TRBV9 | TGTGCCAGCAGCCCCTATACCACCGGGGAGCTGTTTTTT | CASSPYTTGELFF
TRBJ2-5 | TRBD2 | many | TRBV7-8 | TGTGCCAGCAGGAGTTCACTAGCGGGAGGCCAAGAGACCCAGTACTTC | CASRSSLAGGQETQYF